This TCR beta chain was sequenced in a study of blood T cells in healthy people across ages. This clonotype has only a few counts. Antigen unknown. Trimming took off 4 bases at V and 6 bases at J, with 6 bases between the two ends. CDR1 DFQATT and CDR2 SNEGSKA come from the germline V gene (reference sequence). The CDR3 has 11 amino acids. Study conclusions and caveats: Strong correlation was found linking TCR beta diversity to naive T cell percentage.

Using a J-beta primer mix together with a sample-barcoded 5' primer, a second PCR was run for about 7 to 12 cycles. TCRdb recomputed calls from the 5' RACE reads with MiXCR, one row per CDR3 protein. The sample lists about 1 million distinct CDR3 sequences, about 25% occurring once. The sample was also reused in another study, on T cells of mothers and their children. As that study records: Reads obtained per mother exceeded 9.5 million TCR beta CDR3 reads, with a few million obtained per child.

This TCR was recovered from a girl aged 2-9 years in good health. Input material: blood. The genes are TRBV20-1 and TRBJ2-2, with D possibly TRBD2 on 5 matching bases. The DNA for the CDR3 is TGCAGTGCTACGGAGGCCGGGGAGCTGTTTTTT. Protein product: CSATEAGELFF.